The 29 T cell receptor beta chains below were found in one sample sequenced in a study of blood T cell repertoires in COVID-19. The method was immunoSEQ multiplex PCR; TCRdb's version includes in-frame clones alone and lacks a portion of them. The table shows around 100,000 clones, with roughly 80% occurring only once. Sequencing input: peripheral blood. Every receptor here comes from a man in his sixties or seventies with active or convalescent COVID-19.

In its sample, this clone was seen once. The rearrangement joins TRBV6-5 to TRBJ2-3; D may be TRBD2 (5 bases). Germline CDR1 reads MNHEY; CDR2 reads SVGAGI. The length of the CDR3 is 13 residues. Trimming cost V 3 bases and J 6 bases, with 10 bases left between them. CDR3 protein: CASSYERWDTQYF. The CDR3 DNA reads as TGTGCCAGCAGTTATGAGCGGTGGGATACGCAGTATTTT.

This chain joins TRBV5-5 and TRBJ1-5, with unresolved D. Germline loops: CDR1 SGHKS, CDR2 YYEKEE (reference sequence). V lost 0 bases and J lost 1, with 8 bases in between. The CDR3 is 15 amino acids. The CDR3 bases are TGTGCCAGCAGCTTGGCGGGTTCGAGCAATCAGCCCCAGCATTTT. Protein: CASSLAGSSNQPQHF.

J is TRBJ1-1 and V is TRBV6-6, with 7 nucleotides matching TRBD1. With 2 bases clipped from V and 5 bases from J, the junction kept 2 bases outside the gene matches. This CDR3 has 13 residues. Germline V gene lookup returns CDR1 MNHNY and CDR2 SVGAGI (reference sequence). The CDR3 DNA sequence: TGTGCCAGCAGTTACGACAGGGTGACTGAAGCTTTCTTT. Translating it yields CASSYDRVTEAFF.

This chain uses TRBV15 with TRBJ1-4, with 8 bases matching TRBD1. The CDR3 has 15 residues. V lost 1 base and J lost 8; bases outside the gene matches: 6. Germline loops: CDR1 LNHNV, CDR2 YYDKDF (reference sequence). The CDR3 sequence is CATSRVQGAGEKLFF. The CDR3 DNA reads TGTGCCACCAGCAGAGTCCAGGGGGCTGGAGAAAAACTGTTTTTT.

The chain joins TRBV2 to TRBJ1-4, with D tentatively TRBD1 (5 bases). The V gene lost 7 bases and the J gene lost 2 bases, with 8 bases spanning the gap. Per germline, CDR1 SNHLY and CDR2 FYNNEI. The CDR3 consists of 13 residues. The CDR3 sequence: CASKGYTNEKLFF. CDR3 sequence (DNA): TGTGCCAGCAAGGGGTATACTAATGAAAAACTGTTTTTT.

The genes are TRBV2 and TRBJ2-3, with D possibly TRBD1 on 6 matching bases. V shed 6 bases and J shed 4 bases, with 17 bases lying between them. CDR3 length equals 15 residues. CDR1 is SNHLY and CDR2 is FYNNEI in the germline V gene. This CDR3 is CASSAGTRQSDTQYF. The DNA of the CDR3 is TGTGCCAGCAGCGCCGGGACAAGACAATCAGATACGCAGTATTTT.

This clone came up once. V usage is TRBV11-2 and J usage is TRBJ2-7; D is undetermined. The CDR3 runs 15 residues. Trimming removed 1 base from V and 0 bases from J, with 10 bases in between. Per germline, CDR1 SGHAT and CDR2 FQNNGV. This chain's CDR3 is CASSLGLQSSYEQYF. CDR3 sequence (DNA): TGTGCCAGCAGCTTAGGATTACAGAGCTCCTACGAGCAGTACTTC.

The CDR3 reads CASSARQMNTEAFF. Here the CDR3 DNA reads TGTGCCAGCAGCGCCCGACAGATGAACACTGAAGCTTTCTTT. The chain couples TRBV5-8 to TRBJ1-1, with D tentatively TRBD1 (5 bases). This CDR3 region has 14 residues. Trimming removed 4 bases at V and 0 bases at J, with 10 bases between. Germline CDR1 reads SGHTS; CDR2 reads YDEGEE.

CDR3 region: CASSPRRQFQETQYF. CDR3 sequence (DNA): TGTGCCAGCAGTCCCAGACGACAGTTCCAAGAGACCCAGTACTTC. This chain uses TRBV28 with TRBJ2-5, with D possibly being TRBD1 (5 bases). This CDR3 comprises 15 residues. Germline lookup yields CDR1 MDHEN and CDR2 SYDVKM. V was clipped by 5 bases and J by 1 base, with 14 bases between them.

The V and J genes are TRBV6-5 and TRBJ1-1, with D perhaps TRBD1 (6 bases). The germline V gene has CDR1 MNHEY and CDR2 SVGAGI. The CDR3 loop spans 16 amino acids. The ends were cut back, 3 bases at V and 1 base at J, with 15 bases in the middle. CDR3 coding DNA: TGTGCCAGCAGTTATTTAGGGGGAGGGGGGAACACTGAAGCTTTCTTT. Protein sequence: CASSYLGGGGNTEAFF.

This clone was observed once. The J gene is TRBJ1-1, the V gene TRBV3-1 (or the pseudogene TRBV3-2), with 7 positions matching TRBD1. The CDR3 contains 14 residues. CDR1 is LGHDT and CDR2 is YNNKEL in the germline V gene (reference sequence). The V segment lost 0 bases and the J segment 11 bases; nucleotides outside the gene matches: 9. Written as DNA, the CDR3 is TGTGCCAGCAGCCAAGATGGGGGAGACAGGGCCGCTTTCTTT. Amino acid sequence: CASSQDGGDRAAFF.

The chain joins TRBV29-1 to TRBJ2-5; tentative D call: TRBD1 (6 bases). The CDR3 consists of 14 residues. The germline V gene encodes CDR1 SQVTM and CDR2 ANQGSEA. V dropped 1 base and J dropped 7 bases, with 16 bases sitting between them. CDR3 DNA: TGCAGCGTTGAAGGTGCGGACAGCAGAGGGACCCAGTACTTC. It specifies CSVEGADSRGTQYF.

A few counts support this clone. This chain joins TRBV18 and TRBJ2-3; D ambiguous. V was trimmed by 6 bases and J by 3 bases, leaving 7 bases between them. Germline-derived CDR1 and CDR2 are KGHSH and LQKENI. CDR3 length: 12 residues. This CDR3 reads CASSPRTDTQYF. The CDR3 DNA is TGTGCCAGCTCCCCTAGAACAGATACGCAGTATTTT.

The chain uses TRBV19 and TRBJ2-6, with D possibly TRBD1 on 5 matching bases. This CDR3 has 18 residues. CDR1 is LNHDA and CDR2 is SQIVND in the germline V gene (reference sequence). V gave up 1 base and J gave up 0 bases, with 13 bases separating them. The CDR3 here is CASSIGGQGRSGANVLTF. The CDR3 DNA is TGTGCCAGTAGTATAGGAGGCCAGGGTCGCTCTGGGGCCAACGTCCTGACTTTC.

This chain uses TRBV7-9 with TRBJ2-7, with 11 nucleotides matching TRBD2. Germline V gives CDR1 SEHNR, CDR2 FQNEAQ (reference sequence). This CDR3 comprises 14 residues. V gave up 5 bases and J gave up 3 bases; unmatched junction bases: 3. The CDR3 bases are TGTGCCAGCAGCGAGGGGACTAGCGGCTACGAGCAGTACTTC. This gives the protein CASSEGTSGYEQYF.

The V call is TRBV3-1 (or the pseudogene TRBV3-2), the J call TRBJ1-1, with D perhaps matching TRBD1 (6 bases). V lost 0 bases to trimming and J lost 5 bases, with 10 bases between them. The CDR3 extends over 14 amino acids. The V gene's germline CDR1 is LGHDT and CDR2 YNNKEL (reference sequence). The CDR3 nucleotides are TGTGCCAGCAGCCAAGAACAGGGTTGGACTGAAGCTTTCTTT. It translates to CASSQEQGWTEAFF.

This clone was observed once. The CDR3, as DNA: TGTGCCAGCAGCCCTTGGACTAGCGGGAGGGATGAGCAGTTCTTC. It specifies CASSPWTSGRDEQFF. The chain links TRBV3-1 (or the pseudogene TRBV3-2) to TRBJ2-1; 15 nucleotides match TRBD2. Per germline, CDR1 LGHDT and CDR2 YNNKEL (reference sequence). Trimming at V came to 4 bases and at J to 8 bases, leaving 3 bases not matched to a gene. CDR3 length equals 15 residues.

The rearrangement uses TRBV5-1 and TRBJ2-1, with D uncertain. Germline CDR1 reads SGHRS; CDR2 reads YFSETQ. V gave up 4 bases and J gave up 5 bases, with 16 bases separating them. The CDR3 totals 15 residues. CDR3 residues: CASSLLRMSNNEQFF. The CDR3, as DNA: TGCGCCAGCAGCCTCCTGAGGATGAGCAACAATGAGCAGTTCTTC. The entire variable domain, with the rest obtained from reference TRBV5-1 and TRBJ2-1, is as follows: KAGVTQTPRYLIKTRGQQVTLSCSPISGHRSVSWYQQTPGQGLQFLFEYFSETQRNKGNFPGRFSGRQFSNSRSEMNVSTLELGDSALYLCASSLLRMSNNEQFFGPGTRLTVL.

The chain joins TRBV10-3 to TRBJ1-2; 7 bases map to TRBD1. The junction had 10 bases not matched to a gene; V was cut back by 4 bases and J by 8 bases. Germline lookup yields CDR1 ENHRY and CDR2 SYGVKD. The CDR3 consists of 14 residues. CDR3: CAISVGTVMRGYTF. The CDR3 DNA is TGTGCCATCAGTGTGGGGACAGTCATGAGAGGCTACACCTTC.

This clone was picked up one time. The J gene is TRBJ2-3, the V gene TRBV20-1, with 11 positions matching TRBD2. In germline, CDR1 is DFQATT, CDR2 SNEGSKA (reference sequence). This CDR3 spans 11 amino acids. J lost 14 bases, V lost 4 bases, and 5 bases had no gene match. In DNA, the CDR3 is TGCAGTGCTACCGGGACTAGCGGACTGTATTTT. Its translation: CSATGTSGLYF.

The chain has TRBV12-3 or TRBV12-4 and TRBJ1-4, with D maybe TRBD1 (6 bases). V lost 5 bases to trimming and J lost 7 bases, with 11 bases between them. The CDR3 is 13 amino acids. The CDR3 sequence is CASSTTGLEKLFF. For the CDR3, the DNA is TGTGCCAGCAGTACTACAGGGCTTGAAAAACTGTTTTTT.

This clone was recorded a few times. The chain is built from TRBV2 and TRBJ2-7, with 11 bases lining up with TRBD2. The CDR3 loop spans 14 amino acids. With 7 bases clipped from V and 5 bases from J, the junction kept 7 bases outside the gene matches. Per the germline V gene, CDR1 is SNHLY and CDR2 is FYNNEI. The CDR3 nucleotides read TGTGCCAGCAAGCTCCTAGCGGGGGGAGACGAGCAGTACTTC. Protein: CASKLLAGGDEQYF.

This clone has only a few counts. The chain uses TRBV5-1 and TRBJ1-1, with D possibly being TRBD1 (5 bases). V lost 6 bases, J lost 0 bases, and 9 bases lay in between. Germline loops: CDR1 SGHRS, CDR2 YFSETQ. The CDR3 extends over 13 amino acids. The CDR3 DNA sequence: TGCGCCAGCACTAGGGGTGTGAACACTGAAGCTTTCTTT. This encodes CASTRGVNTEAFF.

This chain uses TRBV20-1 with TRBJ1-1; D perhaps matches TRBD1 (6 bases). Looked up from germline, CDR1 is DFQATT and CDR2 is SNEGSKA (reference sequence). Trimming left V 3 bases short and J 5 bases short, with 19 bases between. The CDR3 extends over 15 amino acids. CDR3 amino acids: CSASYDQGRKTEAFF. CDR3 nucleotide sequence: TGCAGTGCTAGTTACGACCAGGGGCGTAAGACTGAAGCTTTCTTT.

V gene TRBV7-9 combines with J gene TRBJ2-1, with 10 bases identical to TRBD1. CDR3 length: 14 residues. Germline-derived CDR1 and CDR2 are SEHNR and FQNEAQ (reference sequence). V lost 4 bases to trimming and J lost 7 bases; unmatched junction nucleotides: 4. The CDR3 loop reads CASSSPDRGNEQFF. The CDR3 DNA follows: TGTGCCAGCAGCTCCCCGGACAGGGGGAATGAGCAGTTCTTC.

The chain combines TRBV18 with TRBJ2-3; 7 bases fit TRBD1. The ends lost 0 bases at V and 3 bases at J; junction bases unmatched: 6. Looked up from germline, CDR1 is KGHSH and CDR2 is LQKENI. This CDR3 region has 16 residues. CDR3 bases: TGTGCCAGCTCACCACCGGGACAGTTGGGAACAGATACGCAGTATTTT. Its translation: CASSPPGQLGTDTQYF.

The CDR3 DNA is TGTGCCAGCGGGGGACTAACTCAAGAGACCCAGTACTTC. This sequence encodes CASGGLTQETQYF. V and J are TRBV2 and TRBJ2-5; 7 bases align to TRBD2. The CDR3 consists of 13 residues. Germline trimming cut 8 bases from V and 2 bases from J; bases unmatched to any gene: 5. Germline V gene lookup returns CDR1 SNHLY and CDR2 FYNNEI.

CDR3 sequence: CASSLDGGTGTYGYTF. CDR3 DNA sequence: TGTGCCAGCAGCTTAGACGGGGGGACAGGTACTTATGGCTACACCTTC. This sequence joins TRBV11-2 and TRBJ1-2, with 8 bases that match TRBD1. The V and J ends lost 0 bases and 5 bases, in that order; junction bases with no gene match: 8. CDR1 SGHAT and CDR2 FQNNGV come from the germline V gene. This CDR3 comprises 16 residues.

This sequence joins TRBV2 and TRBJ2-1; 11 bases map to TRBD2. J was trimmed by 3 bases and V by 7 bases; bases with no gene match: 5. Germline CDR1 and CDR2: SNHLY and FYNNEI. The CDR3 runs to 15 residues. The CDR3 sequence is CASTASGGLYNEQFF. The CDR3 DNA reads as TGTGCCAGCACCGCTAGCGGGGGGCTCTACAATGAGCAGTTCTTC.